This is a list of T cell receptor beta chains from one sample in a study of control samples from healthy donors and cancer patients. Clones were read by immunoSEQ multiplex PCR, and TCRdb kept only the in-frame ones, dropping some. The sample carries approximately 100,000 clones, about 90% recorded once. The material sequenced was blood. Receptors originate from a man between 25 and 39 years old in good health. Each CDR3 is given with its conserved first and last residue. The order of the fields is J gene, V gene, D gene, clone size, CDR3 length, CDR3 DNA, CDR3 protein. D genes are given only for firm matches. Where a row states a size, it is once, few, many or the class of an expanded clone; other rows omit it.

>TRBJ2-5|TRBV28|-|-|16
TGTGCCAGCAGCTCCTCCGCAGGGAGTGGTAAGGAGACCCAGTACTTC
CASSSSAGSGKETQYF
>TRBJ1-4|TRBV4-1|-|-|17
TGCGCCAGCAGCCAAGATCGGGCATTCGTAATTAATGAAAAACTGTTTTTT
CASSQDRAFVINEKLFF
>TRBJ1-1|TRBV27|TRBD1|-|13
TGTGCCAGCAGTTCTCATGGACAGGGAAGGGTGATTTTT
CASSSHGQGRVIF
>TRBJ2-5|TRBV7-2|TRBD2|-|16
TGTGCCAGCAGCTTACATGTATCGGGGGGTAGGGAGACCCAGTACTTC
CASSLHVSGGRETQYF
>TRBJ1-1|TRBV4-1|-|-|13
TGCGCCAGCAGCCAAACAGGTAACACTGAAGCTTTCTTT
CASSQTGNTEAFF
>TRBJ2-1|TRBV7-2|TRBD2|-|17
TGTGCCAGCAGCCTTACCCAGGAGCGACTAGCGGGCGGTGCGCAGTTCTTC
CASSLTQERLAGGAQFF
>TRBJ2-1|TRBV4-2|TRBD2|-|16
TGTGCCAGCAGCCACTGGAGCGGGAATACCTACAATGAGCAGTTCTTC
CASSHWSGNTYNEQFF
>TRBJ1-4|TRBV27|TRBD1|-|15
TGTGCCAGCAGTTCGGGCAGGGGGCCTAATGAAAAACTGTTTTTT
CASSSGRGPNEKLFF
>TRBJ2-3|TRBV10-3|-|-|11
TGTGCCATCAGTTATACAGATACGCAGTATTTT
CAISYTDTQYF
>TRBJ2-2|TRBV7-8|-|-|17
TGTGCCAGCAGCTCACCCAGCGTTACGGCGAACACCGGGGAGCTGTTTTTT
CASSSPSVTANTGELFF
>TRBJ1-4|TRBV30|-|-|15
TGTGCCTGGAGTGTACAGGACGGAGCTAATGAAAAACTGTTTTTT
CAWSVQDGANEKLFF
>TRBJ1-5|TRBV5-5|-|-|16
TGTGCCAGCAGCTTGGTTGAGGTCGTTAGCAATCAGCCCCAGCATTTT
CASSLVEVVSNQPQHF
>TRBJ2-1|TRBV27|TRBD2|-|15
TGTGCCAGCAGTTTGGTGGCGGGAGTGATTAATGAGCAGTTCTTC
CASSLVAGVINEQFF
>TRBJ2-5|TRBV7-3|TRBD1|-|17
TGTGCCAGCAGCTCCCACCGGGACAGAGGTGGGGGAGAGACCCAGTACTTC
CASSSHRDRGGGETQYF
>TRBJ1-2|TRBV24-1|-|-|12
TGTGCCACCAGTGATTTTCGAGGTGGCTACACCTTC
CATSDFRGGYTF
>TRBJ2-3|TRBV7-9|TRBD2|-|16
TGTGCCAGCAGCTCGCTTAGCGGGAGCGCCGCAGATACGCAGTATTTT
CASSSLSGSAADTQYF
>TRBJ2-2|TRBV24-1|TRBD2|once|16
TGTGCCACCAGTGAGTCTAGCCGGGGGGAAACCGGGGAGCTGTTTTTT
CATSESSRGETGELFF
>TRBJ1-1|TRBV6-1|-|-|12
TGTGCCAGCAGTGACCCCTCCTACAGGGATTTCTTT
CASSDPSYRDFF
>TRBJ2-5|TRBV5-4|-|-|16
TGTGCCAGCAGTGAGAACACGATGGGGATGGTCGAGACCCAGTACTTC
CASSENTMGMVETQYF
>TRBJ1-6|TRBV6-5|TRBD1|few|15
TGTGCCAGCAGTTACTCAGACAGGGGGGAATCACCCCTCCACTTT
CASSYSDRGESPLHF
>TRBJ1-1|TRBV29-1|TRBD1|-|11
TGCAGCGGACAGGGGGACACTGAAGCTTTCTTT
CSGQGDTEAFF
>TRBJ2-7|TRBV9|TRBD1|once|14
TGTGCCAGCAACAGACAGGGTCTTCTCAACGAGCAGTACTTC
CASNRQGLLNEQYF
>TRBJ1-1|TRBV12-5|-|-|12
TGTGCTAGTGGTTTATACAGCCAGGAAGCTTTCTTT
CASGLYSQEAFF
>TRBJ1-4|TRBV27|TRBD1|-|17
TGTGCCAGCAGTTTATTCAGGGGGAATCCCTTCAATGAAAAACTGTTTTTT
CASSLFRGNPFNEKLFF